A selection of T cell receptor beta chains follows, all from one sample in a study of blood T cells in healthy people across ages. Via MiXCR, TCRdb re-called the 5' RACE reads, giving one row per CDR3 protein. The sample has about 1,000,000 distinct CDR3 sequences, roughly 45% seen once. The material sequenced was blood. All receptors come from a woman aged 60 to 75 in good health. The CDR3 runs from the conserved cysteine through the conserved F or W. A D gene is named only where the DNA matches it firmly. A clone size is listed for some rows: how often the clone was seen (once, few, many), or a class if it is expanded.

>NA|TRBJ2-3|TRBD1|15|TRBV5-1
CASSRDRGLGDTQYF
TGCGCCAGCAGCCGGGACAGGGGGCTTGGAGATACGCAGTATTTT
>NA|TRBJ2-6|TRBD1|19|TRBV5-1
CASSRNRDRVGGGANVLTF
TGCGCCAGCAGCCGCAATCGTGACAGGGTTGGAGGAGGGGCCAACGTCCTGACTTTC
>few|TRBJ2-3|TRBD2|17|TRBV24-1
CATSDDRLAGGTDTQYF
TGTGCCACCAGTGACGACAGACTAGCGGGAGGCACAGATACGCAGTATTTT
>NA|TRBJ2-1|TRBD1|15|TRBV20-1
CSAIRGGTGGFEQFF
TGCAGTGCAATCCGGGGCGGGACAGGGGGCTTCGAGCAGTTCTTC
>NA|TRBJ2-5|NA|15|TRBV11-2
CASSLDGSRRETQYF
TGTGCCAGCAGCTTAGATGGGTCCAGGAGGGAGACCCAGTACTTC
>few|TRBJ2-7|TRBD2|14|TRBV29-1
CSPWLTSGSYEQYF
TGCAGCCCCTGGCTGACTAGCGGATCCTACGAGCAGTACTTC
>NA|TRBJ2-4|NA|14|TRBV7-2
CASSLVQGPDIQYF
TGTGCCAGCAGCTTGGTCCAGGGGCCAGACATTCAGTACTTC
>NA|TRBJ2-3|NA|16|TRBV11-2
CASSSLKRGNADTQYF
TGTGCCAGCAGCTCCCTGAAGCGCGGGAACGCAGATACGCAGTATTTT
>NA|TRBJ2-3|NA|15|TRBV12-3/TRBV12-4
CASSLYGTRTDTQYF
TGTGCCAGCAGTCTCTACGGGACAAGGACAGATACGCAGTATTTT
>once|TRBJ2-5|NA|13|TRBV29-1
CSGTGGGYNEQYF
TGCAGCGGCACAGGGGGGGGGTACAATGAGCAGTACTTC
>few|TRBJ2-4|TRBD2|16|TRBV12-3/TRBV12-4
CASSFRAGAAKNIQYF
TGTGCCAGCAGTTTTCGAGCGGGAGCGGCCAAAAACATTCAGTACTTC
>many|TRBJ2-3|TRBD1|14|TRBV6-6
CASSPDRGRDTQYF
TGTGCCAGCAGCCCGGACAGGGGTCGGGATACGCAGTATTTT
>NA|TRBJ2-3|NA|16|TRBV5-5
CASSPGVRVGTDTQYF
TGTGCCAGCAGCCCAGGTGTGAGGGTGGGCACAGATACGCAGTATTTT
>few|TRBJ2-6|NA|19|TRBV12-3/TRBV12-4
CASSSSGPTGKDGANVLTF
TGTGCCAGCAGCTCATCGGGACCGACCGGGAAGGATGGGGCCAACGTCCTGACTTTC
>once|TRBJ2-1|NA|15|TRBV7-2
CASSLAETYYNEQFF
TGTGCCAGCAGCTTAGCGGAAACGTACTACAATGAGCAGTTCTTC
>many|TRBJ2-5|TRBD2|15|TRBV14
CASSPGTSGWETQYF
TGTGCCAGCAGCCCCGGGACTAGCGGCTGGGAGACCCAGTACTTC
>NA|TRBJ2-3|TRBD2|17|TRBV6-2/TRBV6-3
CASSYSGGSGRGDTQYF
TGTGCCAGCAGTTACTCGGGGGGGAGCGGGAGAGGGGATACGCAGTATTTT
>NA|TRBJ2-5|NA|17|TRBV5-1
CASSFFAGIWANNEQYF
TGCGCCAGCAGCTTCTTTGCGGGGATTTGGGCAAACAATGAGCAGTACTTC
>few|TRBJ2-7|NA|17|TRBV2
CASSERGSGLFSYEQYF
TGTGCCAGCAGTGAAAGGGGGAGCGGGTTATTCTCCTACGAGCAGTACTTC
>once|TRBJ2-1|NA|14|TRBV7-9
CASSQRAASNEQFF
TGTGCCAGCAGCCAGCGGGCCGCTAGTAATGAGCAGTTCTTC
>NA|TRBJ2-1|TRBD1|13|TRBV12-3/TRBV12-4
CASTFDRGNEQFF
TGTGCCAGCACCTTCGACAGGGGAAATGAGCAGTTCTTC
>NA|TRBJ2-3|NA|13|TRBV20-1
CSAGGPRTDTQYF
TGCAGTGCCGGGGGTCCTCGCACAGATACGCAGTATTTT
>NA|TRBJ2-6|NA|18|TRBV9
CASSVGAGQLSGANVLTF
TGTGCCAGCAGCGTAGGGGCAGGGCAACTCTCTGGGGCCAACGTCCTGACTTTC
>NA|TRBJ2-3|TRBD2|12|TRBV7-2
CASSSGLGTQYF
TGTGCCAGCAGCTCAGGACTAGGAACGCAGTATTTT
>NA|TRBJ2-7|NA|17|TRBV7-2
CASNGPAGARRDYEQYF
TGTGCCAGCAACGGACCCGCAGGGGCGAGGCGGGACTACGAGCAGTACTTC
>NA|TRBJ2-1|NA|17|TRBV7-3
CASSLTTGASSYNEQFF
TGTGCCAGCAGCTTAACGACAGGAGCCTCCTCCTACAATGAGCAGTTCTTC
>few|TRBJ1-6|NA|14|TRBV30
CAWRRSTNNSPLHF
TGTGCCTGGAGAAGGTCGACTAATAATTCACCCCTCCACTTT
>NA|TRBJ2-1|NA|14|TRBV7-2
CASSLGRASLEQFF
TGTGCCAGCAGCTTAGGAAGGGCTAGCCTTGAGCAGTTCTTC
>few|TRBJ2-3|TRBD2|14|TRBV29-1
CSVELAGGSDTQYF
TGCAGCGTTGAGCTAGCGGGAGGTTCAGATACGCAGTATTTT
>NA|TRBJ2-7|NA|15|TRBV10-3
CAIMGAGPSSYEQYF
TGTGCCATCATGGGGGCGGGTCCTAGCTCCTACGAGCAGTACTTC
>NA|TRBJ2-7|NA|13|TRBV20-1
CSATTAGYHEQYF
TGCAGTGCGACGACCGCAGGGTACCACGAGCAGTACTTC
>NA|TRBJ2-1|TRBD2|17|TRBV29-1
CSVDLLGTSANYNEQFF
TGCAGCGTTGACCTGCTAGGGACTAGCGCTAACTACAATGAGCAGTTCTTC
>NA|TRBJ1-2|NA|14|TRBV28
CASLNRAGRYGYTF
TGTGCCAGCCTTAACAGGGCCGGTCGCTATGGCTACACCTTC
>NA|TRBJ2-7|NA|12|TRBV3-1
CASSQGRFEQYF
TGTGCCAGCAGCCAAGGGCGTTTCGAGCAGTACTTC
>NA|TRBJ2-7|NA|12|TRBV25-1
CASSRLMDEQYF
TGTGCCAGCTCAAGGCTTATGGACGAGCAGTACTTC
>NA|TRBJ2-3|NA|14|TRBV9
CASSVGGITDTQYF
TGTGCCAGCAGCGTAGGGGGTATCACAGATACGCAGTATTTT
>NA|TRBJ2-3|NA|15|TRBV6-1
CASSPLSRRGDTQYF
TGTGCCAGCAGCCCCTTGTCCCGGCGGGGAGATACGCAGTATTTT
>NA|TRBJ2-6|NA|14|TRBV27
CASSLKTGANVLTF
TGTGCCAGCAGTTTAAAGACTGGGGCCAACGTCCTGACTTTC
>NA|TRBJ2-5|TRBD2|15|TRBV5-1
CASSLAGTNYNEQYF
TGCGCCAGCAGCTTGGCCGGGACTAACTACAATGAGCAGTACTTC
>once|TRBJ1-2|TRBD1|14|TRBV28
CASRPDRGNYGYTF
TGTGCCAGCAGACCCGACAGGGGGAACTATGGCTACACCTTC
>NA|TRBJ2-3|NA|15|TRBV27
CASRARLDLTDTQYF
TGTGCCAGCAGGGCTAGGCTCGACCTCACAGATACGCAGTATTTT
>NA|TRBJ1-5|TRBD1|13|TRBV10-3
CAISTGLNQPQHF
TGTGCCATCTCGACAGGGCTCAATCAGCCCCAGCATTTT
>once|TRBJ2-4|NA|14|TRBV5-1
CARISRNSQNIQYF
TGCGCCAGGATTAGCAGGAACTCTCAAAACATTCAGTACTTC
>few|TRBJ2-5|TRBD1|13|TRBV29-1
CSVLQGPGETQYF
TGCAGCGTACTACAGGGGCCTGGAGAGACCCAGTACTTC
>NA|TRBJ1-2|NA|14|TRBV11-2
CASRKAGVDYGYTF
TGTGCCAGCAGAAAGGCGGGGGTCGACTATGGCTACACCTTC
>NA|TRBJ2-3|TRBD2|16|TRBV4-2
CASSQVTSGRTDTQYF
TGTGCCAGCAGCCAAGTGACTAGCGGGAGAACAGATACGCAGTATTTT
>NA|TRBJ1-5|TRBD1|15|TRBV2
CASSGQGARNQPQHF
TGTGCCAGCAGCGGACAGGGGGCCCGCAATCAGCCCCAGCATTTT
>NA|TRBJ2-1|TRBD1|15|TRBV25-1
CASSDLRQGPYEQFF
TGTGCCAGCAGTGACTTGCGACAGGGACCCTACGAGCAGTTCTTC